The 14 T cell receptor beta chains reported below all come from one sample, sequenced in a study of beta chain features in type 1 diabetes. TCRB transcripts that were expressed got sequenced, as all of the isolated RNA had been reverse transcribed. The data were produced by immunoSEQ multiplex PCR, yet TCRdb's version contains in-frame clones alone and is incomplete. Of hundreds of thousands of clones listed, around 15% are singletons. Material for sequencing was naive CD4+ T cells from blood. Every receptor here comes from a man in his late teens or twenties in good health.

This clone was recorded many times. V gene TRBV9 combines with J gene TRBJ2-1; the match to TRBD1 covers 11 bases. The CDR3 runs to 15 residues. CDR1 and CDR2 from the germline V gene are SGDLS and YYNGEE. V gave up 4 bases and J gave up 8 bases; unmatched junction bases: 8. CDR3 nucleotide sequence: TGTGCCAGCAGCCCCAGGACAGGGGGCTTGTATGAGCAGTTCTTC. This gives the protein CASSPRTGGLYEQFF.

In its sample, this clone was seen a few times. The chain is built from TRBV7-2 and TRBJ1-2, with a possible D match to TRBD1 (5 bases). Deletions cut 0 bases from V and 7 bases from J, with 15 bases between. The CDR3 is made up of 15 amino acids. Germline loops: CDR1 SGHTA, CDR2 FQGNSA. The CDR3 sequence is CASSLAPGGALGYTF. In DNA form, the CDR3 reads TGTGCCAGCAGCTTAGCGCCCGGAGGGGCACTTGGCTACACCTTC.

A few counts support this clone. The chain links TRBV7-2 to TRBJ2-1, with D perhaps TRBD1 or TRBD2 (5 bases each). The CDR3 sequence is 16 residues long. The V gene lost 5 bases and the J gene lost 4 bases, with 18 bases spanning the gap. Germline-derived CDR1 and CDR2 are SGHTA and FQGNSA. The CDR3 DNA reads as TGTGCCAGCAGCATTCCGGGGCATAAAGCGTACAATGAGCAGTTCTTC. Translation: CASSIPGHKAYNEQFF.

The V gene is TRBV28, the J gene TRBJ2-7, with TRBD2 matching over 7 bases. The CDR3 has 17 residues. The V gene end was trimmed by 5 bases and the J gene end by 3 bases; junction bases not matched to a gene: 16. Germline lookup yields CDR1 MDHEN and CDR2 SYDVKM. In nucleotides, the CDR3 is TGTGCCAGCAGTCCGAAAACGGTTCTAGCGGTTGGCTACGAGCAGTACTTC. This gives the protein CASSPKTVLAVGYEQYF.

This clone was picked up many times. CDR3 nucleotide sequence: TGTGCCAGCAGCCCTAGTGGGGATGAGCAGTTCTTC. This sequence encodes CASSPSGDEQFF. This chain connects TRBV7-9 to TRBJ2-1, with D unresolved. The CDR3 contains 12 residues. Germline V gives CDR1 SEHNR, CDR2 FQNEAQ (reference sequence). V lost 5 bases and J lost 8, with 10 bases in between.

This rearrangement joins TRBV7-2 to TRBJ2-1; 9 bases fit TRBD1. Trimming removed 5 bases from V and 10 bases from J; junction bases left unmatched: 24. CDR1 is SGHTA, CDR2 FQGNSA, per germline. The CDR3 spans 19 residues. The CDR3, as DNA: TGTGCCAGCAGCCCCCGGCGGGATGCGCGTGGACAGGGGCCGGGGGAGCAGTTCTTC. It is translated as CASSPRRDARGQGPGEQFF. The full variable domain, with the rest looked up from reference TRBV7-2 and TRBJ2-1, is GAGVSQSPSNKVTEKGKDVELRCDPISGHTALYWYRQSLGQGLEFLIYFQGNSAPDKSGLPSDRFSAERTGGSVSTLTIQRTQQEDSAVYLCASSPRRDARGQGPGEQFFGPGTRLTVL.

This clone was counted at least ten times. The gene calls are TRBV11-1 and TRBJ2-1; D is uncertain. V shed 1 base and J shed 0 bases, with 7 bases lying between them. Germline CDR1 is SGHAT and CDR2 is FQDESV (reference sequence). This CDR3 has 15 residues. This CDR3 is CASSLGQSSYNEQFF. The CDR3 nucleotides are TGTGCCAGCAGCTTAGGGCAAAGCTCCTACAATGAGCAGTTCTTC.

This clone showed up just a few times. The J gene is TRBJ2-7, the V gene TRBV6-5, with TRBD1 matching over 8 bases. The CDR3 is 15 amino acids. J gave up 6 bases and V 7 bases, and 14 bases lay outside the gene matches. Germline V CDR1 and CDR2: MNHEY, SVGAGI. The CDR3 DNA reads TGTGCCAGCACTATGACAGGGGCCGCCTTAAGCGAGCAGTACTTC. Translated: CASTMTGAALSEQYF.

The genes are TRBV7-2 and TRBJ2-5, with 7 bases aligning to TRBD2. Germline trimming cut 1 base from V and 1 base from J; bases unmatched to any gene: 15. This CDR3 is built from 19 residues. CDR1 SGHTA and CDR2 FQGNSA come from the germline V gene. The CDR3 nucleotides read TGTGCCAGCAGCTTAGTTCCCTTGGGAGGGTCCGGGGGCCAAGAGACCCAGTACTTC. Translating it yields CASSLVPLGGSGGQETQYF.

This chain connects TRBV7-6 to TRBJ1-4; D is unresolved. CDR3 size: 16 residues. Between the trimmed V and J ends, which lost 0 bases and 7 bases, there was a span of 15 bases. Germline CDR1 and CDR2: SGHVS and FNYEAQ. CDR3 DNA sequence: TGTGCCAGCAGCTTAGCGGGTAGGCCAGCTATTGAAAAACTGTTTTTT. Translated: CASSLAGRPAIEKLFF.

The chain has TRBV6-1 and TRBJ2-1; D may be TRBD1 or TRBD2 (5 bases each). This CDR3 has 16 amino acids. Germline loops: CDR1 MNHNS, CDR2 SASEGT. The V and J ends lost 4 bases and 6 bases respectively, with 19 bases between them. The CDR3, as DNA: TGTGCCAGCAGTGGACAGCCGAGGGGCCAGTTCAATGAGCAGTTCTTC. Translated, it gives CASSGQPRGQFNEQFF.

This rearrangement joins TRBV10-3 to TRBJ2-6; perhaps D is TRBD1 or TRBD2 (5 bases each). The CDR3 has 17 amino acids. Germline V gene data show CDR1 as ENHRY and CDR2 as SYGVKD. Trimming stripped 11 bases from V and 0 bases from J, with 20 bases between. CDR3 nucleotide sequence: TGTGCCGCCATGGGGACGGACCCCCTCTCTGGGGCCAACGTCCTGACTTTC. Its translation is CAAMGTDPLSGANVLTF.

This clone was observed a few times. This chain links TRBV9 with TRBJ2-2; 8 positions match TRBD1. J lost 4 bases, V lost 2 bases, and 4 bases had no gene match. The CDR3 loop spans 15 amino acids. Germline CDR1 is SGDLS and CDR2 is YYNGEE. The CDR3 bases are TGTGCCAGCAGCGTCCCGGGACAGGCCACCGGGGAGCTGTTTTTT. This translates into CASSVPGQATGELFF.

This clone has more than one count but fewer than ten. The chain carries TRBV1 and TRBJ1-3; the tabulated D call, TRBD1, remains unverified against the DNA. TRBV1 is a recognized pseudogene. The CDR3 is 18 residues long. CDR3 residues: CTSGQGNSPSNSGNTIYF. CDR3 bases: TGCACCAGCGGACAGGGAAACTCGCCCTCTAACTCTGGAAACACCATATATTTT.